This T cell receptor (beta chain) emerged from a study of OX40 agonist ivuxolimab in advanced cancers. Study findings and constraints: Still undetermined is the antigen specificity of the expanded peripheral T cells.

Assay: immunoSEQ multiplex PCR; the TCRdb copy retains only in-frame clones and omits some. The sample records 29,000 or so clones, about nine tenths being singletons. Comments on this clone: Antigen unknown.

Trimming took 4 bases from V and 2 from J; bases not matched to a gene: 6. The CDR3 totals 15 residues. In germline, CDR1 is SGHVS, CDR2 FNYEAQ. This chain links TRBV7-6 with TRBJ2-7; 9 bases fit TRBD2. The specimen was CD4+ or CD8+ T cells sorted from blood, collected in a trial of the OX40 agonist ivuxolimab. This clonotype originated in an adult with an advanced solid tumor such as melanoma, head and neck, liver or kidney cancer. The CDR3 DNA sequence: TGTGCCAGCAGCTCCCTTAGCGGGGGTACCTACGAGCAGTACTTC. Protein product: CASSSLSGGTYEQYF. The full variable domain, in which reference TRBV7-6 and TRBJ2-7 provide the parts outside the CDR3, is GAGVSQSPRYKVTKRGQDVALRCDPISGHVSLYWYRQALGQGPEFLTYFNYEAQQDKSGLPNDRFSAERPEGSISTLTIQRTEQRDSAMYRCASSSLSGGTYEQYFGPGTRLTVT.